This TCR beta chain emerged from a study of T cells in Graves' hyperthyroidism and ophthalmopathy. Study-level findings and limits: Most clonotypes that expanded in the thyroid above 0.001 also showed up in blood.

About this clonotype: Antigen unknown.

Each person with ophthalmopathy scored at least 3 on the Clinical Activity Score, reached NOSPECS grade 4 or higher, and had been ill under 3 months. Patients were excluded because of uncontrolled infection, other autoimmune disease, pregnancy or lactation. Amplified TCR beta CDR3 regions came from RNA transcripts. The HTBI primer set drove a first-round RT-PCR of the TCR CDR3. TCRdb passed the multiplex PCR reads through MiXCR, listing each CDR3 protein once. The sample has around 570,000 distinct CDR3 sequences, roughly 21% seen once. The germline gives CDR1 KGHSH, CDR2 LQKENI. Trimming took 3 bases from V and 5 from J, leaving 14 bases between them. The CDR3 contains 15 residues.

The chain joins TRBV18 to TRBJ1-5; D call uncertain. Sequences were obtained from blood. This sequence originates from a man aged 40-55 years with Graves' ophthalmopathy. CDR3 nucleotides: TGTGCCAGCTCACCGCGTCAGGTGGGCGATCAGCCCCAGCATTTT. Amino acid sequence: CASSPRQVGDQPQHF. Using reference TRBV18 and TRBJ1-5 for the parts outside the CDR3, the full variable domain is NAGVMQNPRHLVRRRGQEARLRCSPMKGHSHVYWYRQLPEEGLKFMVYLQKENIIDESGMPKERFSAEFPKEGPSILRIQQVVRGDSAAYFCASSPRQVGDQPQHFGDGTRLSIL.